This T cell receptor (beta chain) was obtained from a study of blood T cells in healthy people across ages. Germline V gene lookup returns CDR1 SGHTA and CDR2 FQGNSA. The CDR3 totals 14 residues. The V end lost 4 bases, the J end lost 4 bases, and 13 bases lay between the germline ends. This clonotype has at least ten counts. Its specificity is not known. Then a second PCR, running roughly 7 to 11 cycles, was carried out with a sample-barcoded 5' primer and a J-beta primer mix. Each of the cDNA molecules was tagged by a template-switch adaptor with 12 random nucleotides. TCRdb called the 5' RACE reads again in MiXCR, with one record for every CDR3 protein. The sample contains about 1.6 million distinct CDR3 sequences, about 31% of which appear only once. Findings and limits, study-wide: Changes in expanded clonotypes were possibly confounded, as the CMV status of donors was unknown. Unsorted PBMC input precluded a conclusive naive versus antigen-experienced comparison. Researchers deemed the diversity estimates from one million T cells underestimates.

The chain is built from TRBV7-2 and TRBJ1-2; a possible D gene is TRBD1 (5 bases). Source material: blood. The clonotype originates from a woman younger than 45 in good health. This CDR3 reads CASSSVWGSYGYTF. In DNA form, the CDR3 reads TGTGCCAGCAGCTCCGTGTGGGGGAGCTATGGCTACACCTTC. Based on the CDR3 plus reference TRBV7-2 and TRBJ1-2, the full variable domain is GAGVSQSPSNKVTEKGKDVELRCDPISGHTALYWYRQSLGQGLEFLIYFQGNSAPDKSGLPSDRFSAERTGGSVSTLTIQRTQQEDSAVYLCASSSVWGSYGYTFGSGTRLTVV.